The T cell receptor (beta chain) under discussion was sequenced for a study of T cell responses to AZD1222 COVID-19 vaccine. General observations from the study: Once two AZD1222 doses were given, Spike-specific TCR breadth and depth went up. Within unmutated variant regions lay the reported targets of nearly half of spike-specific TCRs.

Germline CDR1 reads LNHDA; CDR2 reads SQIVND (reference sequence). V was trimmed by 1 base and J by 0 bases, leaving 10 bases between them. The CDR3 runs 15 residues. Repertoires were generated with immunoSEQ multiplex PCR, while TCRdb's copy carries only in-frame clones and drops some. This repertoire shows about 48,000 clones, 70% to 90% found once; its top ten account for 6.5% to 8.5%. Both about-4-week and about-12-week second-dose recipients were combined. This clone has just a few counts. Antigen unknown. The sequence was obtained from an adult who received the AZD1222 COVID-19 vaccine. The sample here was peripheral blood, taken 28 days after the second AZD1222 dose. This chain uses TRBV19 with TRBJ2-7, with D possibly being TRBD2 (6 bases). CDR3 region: CASSIGAGSSYEQYF. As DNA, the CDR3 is TGTGCCAGTAGTATAGGGGCGGGGAGCTCCTACGAGCAGTACTTC. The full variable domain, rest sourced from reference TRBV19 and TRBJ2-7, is DGGITQSPKYLFRKEGQNVTLSCEQNLNHDAMYWYRQDPGQGLRLIYYSQIVNDFQKGDIAEGYSVSREKKESFPLTVTSAQKNPTAFYLCASSIGAGSSYEQYFGPGTRLTVT.